This T cell receptor (beta chain) was profiled in a study of T cell responses to AZD1222 COVID-19 vaccine. Findings and limits, study-wide: Among those given AZD1222, only five or six were seropositive at baseline.

With respect to this clone: What it recognizes is unknown.

The V end lost 0 bases, the J end lost 1 base, and 14 bases lay between the germline ends. In germline, CDR1 is SGHRS, CDR2 YFSETQ. This CDR3 has 16 amino acids. Produced via immunoSEQ multiplex PCR; TCRdb's table is partial and in-frame only. The sample holds about 180,000 clones, just under 90% seen once. This material consisted of peripheral blood, taken 28 days after the second dose of the MenACWY control vaccine. This TCR derives from an adult who received the MenACWY meningococcal vaccine as a control. The rearrangement links TRBV5-1 to TRBJ2-7; either TRBD1 or TRBD2 may supply D (6 bases each). The CDR3 DNA reads as TGCGCCAGCAGCTTGGTAGACCAGGGGAGGTCCTACGAGCAGTACTTC. Translating gives CASSLVDQGRSYEQYF.